The clone carrying this TCR beta chain was detected only a few times. This entry belongs to a study of T-cell reconstitution after alpha-beta-depleted transplantation in children. The CDR3 has 15 residues. Germline lookup yields CDR1 MNHEY and CDR2 SMNVEV (reference sequence). V was clipped by 4 bases and J by 2 bases, with 12 bases between them. The library targeted TCRbeta and was prepared with unique molecular identifiers. MiXCR was run by TCRdb on the PCR reads, yielding one entry per CDR3 protein. Seen here are a few hundred thousand distinct CDR3 sequences, around a tenth observed once, and the top ten hold 2.4%.

This clonotype originated in a human donor who donated a stem cell graft to a child with acute lymphoblastic leukemia. Sequencing was performed on PBMCs from the stem cell graft donor, taken from the stem cell graft. The chain joins TRBV27 to TRBJ2-4; no clear D gene. CDR3 sequence: CASSSQILPKNIQYF. CDR3 bases: TGTGCCAGCAGTTCTCAGATCTTACCCAAAAACATTCAGTACTTC.